Following are 6 T cell receptor beta chains from one sample sequenced in a study of cytomegalovirus exposure and HLA in healthy donors. It was with 60 Vbeta and 13 Jbeta primers that the PCR ran. TCRdb keeps only in-frame clones here, not all; method: immunoSEQ multiplex PCR. The table includes 45,000 to 65,000 clones, nearly 85% detected once. Sequencing was carried out using PBMCs. These receptors all come from a man aged 30 to 39 in good health and CMV-seronegative.

The chain couples TRBV6-5 to TRBJ1-1, with TRBD1 identical over 7 bases. Looked up from germline, CDR1 is MNHEY and CDR2 is SVGAGI. The V segment lost 6 bases and the J segment 6 bases; nucleotides outside the gene matches: 7. The CDR3 loop spans 13 amino acids. The CDR3 protein is CASRYRGNAEAFF. CDR3 nucleotide sequence: TGTGCCAGCAGGTACAGGGGAAACGCTGAAGCTTTCTTT.

The chain carries TRBV30 and TRBJ1-5; D is uncertain. Germline loops: CDR1 GTSNPN, CDR2 SVGIG (reference sequence). This CDR3 comprises 13 residues. V was shortened by 1 base and J by 7 bases, with 11 bases between the two germline ends. CDR3 region: CAWSGPGGQPQHF. The CDR3 DNA reads as TGTGCCTGGAGTGGCCCTGGTGGCCAGCCCCAGCATTTT.

V and J are TRBV30 and TRBJ2-2; unclear D gene. The DNA end lines up better with TRBJ1-3; the J call may be wrong. This CDR3 has 14 residues. CDR1 GTSNPN and CDR2 SVGIG come from the germline V gene (reference sequence). CDR3 protein: CAWNKQSSGNTIYF. The CDR3 bases are TGTGCCTGGAACAAACAGAGCTCTGGAAACACCATATATTTT.

This clone was detected a few times. The chain carries TRBV1 and TRBJ2-1; TRBD2, the table's D call, lacks a check against the DNA. TRBV1 is termed a pseudogene. CDR3 size: 15 residues. Here the CDR3 DNA reads TGCACCAGCAGCCAAGATCAGCAGCAGGAGGCCCTCGGGGTCTTC. Encoded protein: CTSSQDQQQEALGVF.

This sequence joins TRBV7-8 and TRBJ2-1; D is undetermined. Germline V CDR1 and CDR2: SGHVS, FQNEAQ. CDR3 length equals 17 residues. V lost 1 base and J lost 10, with 23 bases in between. CDR3 bases: TGTGCCAGCAGCTTAGTGCGTTTAGCAATCTCCTTCCGGGAGCAGTTCTTC. It is translated as CASSLVRLAISFREQFF. The full variable domain, in which reference TRBV7-8 and TRBJ2-1 provide the parts outside the CDR3, is GAGVSQSPRYKVAKRGQDVALRCDPISGHVSLFWYQQALGQGPEFLTYFQNEAQLDKSGLPSDRFFAERPEGSVSTLKIQRTQQEDSAVYLCASSLVRLAISFREQFFGPGTRLTVL.

The chain has TRBV19 and TRBJ2-5; TRBD2 might be the D (7 bases). V shed 10 bases and J shed 5 bases, with 20 bases lying between them. The CDR3 has 14 residues. CDR1 and CDR2 (germline): LNHDA, SQIVND (reference sequence). The DNA for the CDR3 is TGTGCCACCCATAAAACGGGGGGCCGGGAGACCCAGTACTTC. Translated: CATHKTGGRETQYF.